This T cell receptor beta chain derives from a study of CD8 T cells in ankylosing spondylitis. General observations from the study: Previously reported in reactive arthritis synovial fluid and blood were some of the motif variants. A motif in TCR beta, a set of eight highly homologous variants, appeared characteristic of ankylosing spondylitis blood. Disease-associated clones were CD8+ and fairly uncommon in peripheral blood.

In TCRdb, the 5' RACE reads were re-called with MiXCR into one record per CDR3 protein. This table has about 240,000 distinct CDR3 sequences, 8% to 9.5% appearing once. Turning to this clonotype: Its antigen is undetermined.

The CDR3 is 14 amino acids. The V segment lost 6 bases and the J segment 4 bases; nucleotides outside the gene matches: 6. The germline gives CDR1 ENHRY, CDR2 SYGVKD. The clonotype originates from a male donor with ankylosing spondylitis or in good health (not recorded which). The chain employs TRBV10-3 and TRBJ2-1; 7 bases are a match to TRBD2. Sequenced sample: blood, either unsorted or a sorted T cell fraction (not recorded which). In DNA, the CDR3 is TGTGCCATCAGGGAGGCGGGAGAGTACAATGAGCAGTTCTTC. Protein: CAIREAGEYNEQFF.